This entry features one T cell receptor (beta chain) sequence. The sample is drawn from a study of blood T cell repertoires in COVID-19. Study summary: PBMCs, B-cell-depleted T cells, or T cells provided the cDNA or gDNA that made up the material.

CDR1 is LGHDT, CDR2 YNNKEL, per germline (reference sequence). CDR3 length: 16 amino acids. Trimming removed 4 bases at V and 5 bases at J, with 17 bases between. The authors' processing: Reference gene primer amplification in the assay estimated nucleated cell counts. The protocol was immunoSEQ multiplex PCR, while the TCRdb copy is restricted to in-frame clones and leaves out a portion. That table is the source of V, J and clone size, and D and trimming were worked out from the DNA. The sample holds some 260,000 clones, roughly 87% seen once. This sequence joins TRBV3-1 (or the pseudogene TRBV3-2) and TRBJ1-4, with TRBD1 as a possible D gene (6 bases). The specimen was peripheral blood. This clonotype originated in a man younger than 35 with active or convalescent COVID-19. As DNA, the CDR3 is TGTGCCAGCAGCCTTTTTGGGGGGGGCTCAAATGAAAAACTGTTTTTT. Its translation: CASSLFGGGSNEKLFF.